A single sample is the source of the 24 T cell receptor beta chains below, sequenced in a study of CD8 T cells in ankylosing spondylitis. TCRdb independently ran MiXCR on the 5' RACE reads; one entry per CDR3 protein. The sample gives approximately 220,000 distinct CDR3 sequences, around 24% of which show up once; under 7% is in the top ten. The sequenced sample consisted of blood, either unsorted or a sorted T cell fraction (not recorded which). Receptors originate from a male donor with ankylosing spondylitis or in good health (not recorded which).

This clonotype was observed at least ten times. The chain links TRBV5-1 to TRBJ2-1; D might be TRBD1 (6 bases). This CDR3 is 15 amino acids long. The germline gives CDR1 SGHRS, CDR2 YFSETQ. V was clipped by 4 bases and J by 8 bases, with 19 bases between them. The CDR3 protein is CASSRRGTSGDEQFF. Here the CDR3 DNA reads TGCGCCAGCAGCCGAAGAGGGACATCGGGCGATGAGCAGTTCTTC.

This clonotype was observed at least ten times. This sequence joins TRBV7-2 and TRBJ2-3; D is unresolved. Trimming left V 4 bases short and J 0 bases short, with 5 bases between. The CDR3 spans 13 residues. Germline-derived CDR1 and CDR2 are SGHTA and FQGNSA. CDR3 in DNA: TGTGCCAGCAGCTGGCCTAGCACAGATACGCAGTATTTT. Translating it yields CASSWPSTDTQYF.

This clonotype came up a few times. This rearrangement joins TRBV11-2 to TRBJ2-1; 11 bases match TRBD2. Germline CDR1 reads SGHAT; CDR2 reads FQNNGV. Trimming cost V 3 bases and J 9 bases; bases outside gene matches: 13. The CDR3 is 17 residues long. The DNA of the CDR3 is TGTGCCAGCAGCTTCGGACTAGCGGGCTTGATGCGGCTTGAGCAGTTCTTC. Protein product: CASSFGLAGLMRLEQFF. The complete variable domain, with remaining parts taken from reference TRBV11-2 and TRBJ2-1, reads EAGVAQSPRYKIIEKRQSVAFWCNPISGHATLYWYQQILGQGPKLLIQFQNNGVVDDSQLPKDRFSAERLKGVDSTLKIQPAKLEDSAVYLCASSFGLAGLMRLEQFFGPGTRLTVL.

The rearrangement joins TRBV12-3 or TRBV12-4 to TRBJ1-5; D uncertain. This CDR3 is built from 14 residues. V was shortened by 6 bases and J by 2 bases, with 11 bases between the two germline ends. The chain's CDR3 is CASSPSLGNQPQHF. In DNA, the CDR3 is TGTGCCAGCAGCCCTTCTTTGGGCAATCAGCCCCAGCATTTT.

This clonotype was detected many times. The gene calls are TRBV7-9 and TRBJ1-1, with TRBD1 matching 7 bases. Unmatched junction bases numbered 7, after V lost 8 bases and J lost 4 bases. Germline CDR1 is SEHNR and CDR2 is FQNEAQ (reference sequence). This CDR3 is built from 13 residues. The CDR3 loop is CASRLSGGTEAFF. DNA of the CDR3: TGTGCCAGCCGATTGTCAGGGGGCACTGAAGCTTTCTTT.

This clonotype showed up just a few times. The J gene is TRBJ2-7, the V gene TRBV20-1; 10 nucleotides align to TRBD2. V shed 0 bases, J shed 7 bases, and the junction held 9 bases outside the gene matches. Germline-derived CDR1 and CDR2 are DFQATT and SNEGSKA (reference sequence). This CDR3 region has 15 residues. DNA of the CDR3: TGCAGTGCTAGAGATAATGGGCTAGCGGGAGATGAGCAGTACTTC. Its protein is CSARDNGLAGDEQYF.

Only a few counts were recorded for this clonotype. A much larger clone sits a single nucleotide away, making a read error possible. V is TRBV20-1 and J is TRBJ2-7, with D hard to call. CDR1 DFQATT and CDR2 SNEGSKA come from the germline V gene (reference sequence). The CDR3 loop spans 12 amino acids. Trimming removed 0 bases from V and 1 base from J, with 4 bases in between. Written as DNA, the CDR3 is TGCAGTGCTAGAGACTTTTCCTACGAGCAGTACTTC. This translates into CSARDFSYEQYF.

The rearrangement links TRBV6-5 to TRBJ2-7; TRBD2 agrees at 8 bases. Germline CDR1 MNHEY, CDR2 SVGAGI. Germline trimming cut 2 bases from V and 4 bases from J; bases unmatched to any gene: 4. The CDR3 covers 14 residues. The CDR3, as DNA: TGTGCCAGCAGTTACACTAGACTAGCGTACGAGCAGTACTTC. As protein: CASSYTRLAYEQYF.

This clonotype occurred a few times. CDR3 amino acids: CARDNPYGYTF. The CDR3 bases are TGTGCCAGGGACAACCCCTATGGCTACACCTTC. The gene calls are TRBV19 and TRBJ1-2; tentatively, D is TRBD1 (5 bases). V was trimmed by 9 bases and J by 4 bases, leaving 9 bases between them. From germline, CDR1 is LNHDA and CDR2 SQIVND (reference sequence). The CDR3 contains 11 residues.

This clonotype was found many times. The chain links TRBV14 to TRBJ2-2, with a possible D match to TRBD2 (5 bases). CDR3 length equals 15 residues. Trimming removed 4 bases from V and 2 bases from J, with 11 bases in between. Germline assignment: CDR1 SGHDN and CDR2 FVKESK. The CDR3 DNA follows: TGTGCCAGCAGCCCTCAAGGGAGAAACACCGGGGAGCTGTTTTTT. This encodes CASSPQGRNTGELFF.

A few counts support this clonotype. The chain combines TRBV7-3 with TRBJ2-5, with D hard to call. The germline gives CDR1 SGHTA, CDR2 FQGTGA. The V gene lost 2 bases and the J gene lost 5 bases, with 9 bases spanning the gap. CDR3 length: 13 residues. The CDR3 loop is CASSLGKWETQYF. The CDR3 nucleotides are TGTGCCAGCAGCTTAGGGAAGTGGGAGACCCAGTACTTC.

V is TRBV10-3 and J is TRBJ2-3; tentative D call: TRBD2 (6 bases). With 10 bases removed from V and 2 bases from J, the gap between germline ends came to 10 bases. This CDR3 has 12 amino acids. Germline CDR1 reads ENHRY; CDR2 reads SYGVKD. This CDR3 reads CATSSATDTQYF. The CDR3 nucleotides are TGTGCCACCTCTAGCGCCACAGATACGCAGTATTTT.

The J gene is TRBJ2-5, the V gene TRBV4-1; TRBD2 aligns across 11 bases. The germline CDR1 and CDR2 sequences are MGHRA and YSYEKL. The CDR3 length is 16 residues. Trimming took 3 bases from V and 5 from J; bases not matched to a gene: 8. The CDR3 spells CASSQGSGRVGETQYF. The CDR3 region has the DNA TGCGCCAGCAGCCAGGGTAGCGGGAGGGTCGGGGAGACCCAGTACTTC.

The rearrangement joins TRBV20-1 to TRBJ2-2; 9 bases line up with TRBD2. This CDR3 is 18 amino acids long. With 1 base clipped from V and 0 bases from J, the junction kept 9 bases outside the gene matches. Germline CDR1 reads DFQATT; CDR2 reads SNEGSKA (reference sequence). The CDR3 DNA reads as TGCAGTGCTAGAGCGCCGCTAGCGGGATCGGCGAACACCGGGGAGCTGTTTTTT. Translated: CSARAPLAGSANTGELFF.

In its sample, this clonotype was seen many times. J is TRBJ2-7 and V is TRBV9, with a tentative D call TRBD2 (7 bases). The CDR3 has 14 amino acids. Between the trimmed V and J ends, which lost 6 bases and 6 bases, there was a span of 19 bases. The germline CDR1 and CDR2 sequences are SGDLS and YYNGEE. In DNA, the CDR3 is TGTGCCAGCACCATCGGGGGCGGGAGAGGCGAGCAGTACTTC. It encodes CASTIGGGRGEQYF.

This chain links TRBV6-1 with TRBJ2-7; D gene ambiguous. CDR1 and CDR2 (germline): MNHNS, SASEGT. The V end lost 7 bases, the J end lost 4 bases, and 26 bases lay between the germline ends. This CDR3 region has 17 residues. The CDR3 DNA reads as TGTGCCAGCATCGCGGCAGTACTCCTGACGAGAAGATACGAGCAGTACTTC. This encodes CASIAAVLLTRRYEQYF.

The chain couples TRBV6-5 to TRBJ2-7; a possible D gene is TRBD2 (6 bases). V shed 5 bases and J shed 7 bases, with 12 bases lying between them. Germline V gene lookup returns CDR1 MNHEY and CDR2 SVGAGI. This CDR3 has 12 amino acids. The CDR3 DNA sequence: TGTGCCAGCAGTGGTAGCGGAAGGGAGCAGTACTTC. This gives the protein CASSGSGREQYF.

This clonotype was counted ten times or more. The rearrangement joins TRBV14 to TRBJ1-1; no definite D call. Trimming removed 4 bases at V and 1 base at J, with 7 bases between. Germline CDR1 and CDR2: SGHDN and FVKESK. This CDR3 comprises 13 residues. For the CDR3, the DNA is TGTGCCAGCAGCCGCTACTGGAACACTGAAGCTTTCTTT. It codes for CASSRYWNTEAFF.

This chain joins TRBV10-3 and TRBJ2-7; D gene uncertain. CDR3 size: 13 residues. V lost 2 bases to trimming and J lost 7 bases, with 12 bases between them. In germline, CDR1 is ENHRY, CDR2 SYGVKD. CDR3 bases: TGTGCCATCAGTGAGGTTCCCGGGTGGGAGCAGTACTTC. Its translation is CAISEVPGWEQYF.

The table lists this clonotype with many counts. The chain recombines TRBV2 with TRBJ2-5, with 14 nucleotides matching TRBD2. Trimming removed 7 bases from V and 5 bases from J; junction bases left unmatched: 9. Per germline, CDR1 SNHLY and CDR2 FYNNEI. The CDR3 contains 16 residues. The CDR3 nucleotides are TGTGCCAGCACCCCGGGACTAGCGGGAGTGGATGAGACCCAGTACTTC. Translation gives CASTPGLAGVDETQYF.

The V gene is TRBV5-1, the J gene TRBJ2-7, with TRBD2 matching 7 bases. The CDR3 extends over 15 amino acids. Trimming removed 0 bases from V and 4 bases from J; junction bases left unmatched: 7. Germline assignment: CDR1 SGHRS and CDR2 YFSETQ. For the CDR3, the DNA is TGCGCCAGCAGCTTGGATGGCGGGAGTGGGTACGAGCAGTACTTC. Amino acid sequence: CASSLDGGSGYEQYF.

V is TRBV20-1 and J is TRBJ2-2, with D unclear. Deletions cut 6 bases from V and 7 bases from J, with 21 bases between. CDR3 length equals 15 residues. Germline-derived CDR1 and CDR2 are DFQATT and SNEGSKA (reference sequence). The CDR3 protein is CSASDLVGIGGELFF. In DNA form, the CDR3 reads TGCAGTGCCAGCGATCTAGTGGGGATTGGCGGGGAGCTGTTTTTT.

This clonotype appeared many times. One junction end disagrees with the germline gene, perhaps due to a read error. The CDR3, as DNA: TGCAGTGCCAAACTTGTACAGCCGGTTTTC. Amino acid sequence: CSAKLVQPVF. The chain recombines TRBV20-1 with TRBJ2-1, with D unresolved. CDR1 and CDR2 (germline): DFQATT, SNEGSKA (reference sequence). The CDR3 is 10 amino acids.

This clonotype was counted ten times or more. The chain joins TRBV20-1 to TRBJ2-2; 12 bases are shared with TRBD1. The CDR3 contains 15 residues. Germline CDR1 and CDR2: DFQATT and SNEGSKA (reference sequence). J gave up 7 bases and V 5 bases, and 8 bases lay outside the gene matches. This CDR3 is CSASGTGGANGELFF. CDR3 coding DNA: TGCAGTGCTTCCGGGACAGGGGGCGCGAACGGGGAGCTGTTTTTT.